This T cell receptor (beta chain) was identified during a study of cytomegalovirus exposure and HLA in healthy donors. The PCR employed 60 Vbeta primers together with 13 Jbeta primers. Assay: immunoSEQ multiplex PCR; the TCRdb copy retains only in-frame clones and omits some. The sample yields around 60,000 clones, more than 70% seen once. Germline V gene data show CDR1 as SGHNT and CDR2 as YYREEE (reference sequence). The CDR3 sequence is 17 residues long. The V and J ends lost 3 bases and 0 bases, in that order; junction bases with no gene match: 11. The receptor comes from a woman between 35 and 50 years old in good health and CMV-seropositive. The gene calls are TRBV5-4 and TRBJ1-1; 7 bases fit TRBD1. The sample comprised PBMCs. The CDR3 reads CASSSRQGRAMNTEAFF. DNA of the CDR3: TGTGCCAGCAGCTCCCGACAGGGAAGGGCTATGAACACTGAAGCTTTCTTT.